This TCR beta chain is from a study of siplizumab effects on memory and regulatory T cells. Study-level results: Memory T cells appeared less diverse than naive cells, which seemed to contribute substantially to alloresponse. The study did not confirm that proliferating Tregs from siplizumab cultures were suppressive.

Produced via immunoSEQ multiplex PCR; TCRdb's table is partial and in-frame only. Among some 62,000 clones listed, less than 80% were seen once. Concerning this clone: What it recognizes is unknown.

The germline CDR1 and CDR2 sequences are ENHRY and SYGVKD. Deletions cut 7 bases from V and 6 bases from J, with 7 bases between. There are 11 residues in the CDR3. This TCR came from a human donor in good health. Sequencing used memory CD4+ T cells sorted from blood. The chain joins TRBV10-3 to TRBJ2-1, with unresolved D. The DNA of the CDR3 is TGTGCCATCAAATGGTCCAATGAGCAGTTCTTC. Amino acids: CAIKWSNEQFF.